The 25 T cell receptor beta chains below were found in one sample sequenced in a study of spatial heterogeneity in lung cancer. These TCRs are of unknown antigen specificity. TCRdb recomputed calls from the 5' RACE reads with MiXCR, one row per CDR3 protein. The table shows about 22,000 distinct CDR3 sequences, with under 3.5% occurring only once. Overall study findings and caveats: The number of expanded tumor alpha and beta chains correlated with mutation number.

Time point denoted: sample taken at primary tumor resection. Sequencing used lung tumor tissue, obtained at surgery. These receptors were taken from a male donor with early-stage non-small cell lung cancer.

The chain is built from TRBV6-5 and TRBJ1-2; TRBD1 matches at 8 bases. V shed 4 bases, J shed 8 bases, and the junction held 18 bases outside the gene matches. In germline, CDR1 is MNHEY, CDR2 SVGAGI. The CDR3 has 17 residues. CDR3 amino acids: CASSSTGTGALSGGYTF. The CDR3, as DNA: TGTGCCAGCAGTTCTACCGGGACAGGCGCCCTGAGTGGAGGCTACACCTTC.

This clonotype was detected ten times or more. The V call is TRBV2, the J call TRBJ1-3; D may be TRBD1 (6 bases). The CDR3 contains 16 residues. Trimming cost V 2 bases and J 4 bases, with 15 bases left between them. CDR1 SNHLY and CDR2 FYNNEI come from the germline V gene. The CDR3 DNA is TGTGCCAGCAGTGAATTTAACCGGGGGCAGGGAAACACCATATATTTT. As protein: CASSEFNRGQGNTIYF.

Many counts were recorded for this clonotype. The V and J genes are TRBV27 and TRBJ2-1; no clear D gene. Germline-derived CDR1 and CDR2 are MNHEY and SMNVEV (reference sequence). V was trimmed by 4 bases and J by 0 bases, leaving 7 bases between them. The CDR3 spans 14 residues. The CDR3 DNA follows: TGTGCCAGCAGTTCCTACCTCTCCTACAATGAGCAGTTCTTC. Amino acid sequence: CASSSYLSYNEQFF.

This clonotype was observed at least ten times. The gene calls are TRBV10-1 and TRBJ2-5, with unresolved D. The CDR3 runs 13 residues. Trimming left V 0 bases short and J 4 bases short, with 6 bases between. Germline V gives CDR1 WNHNN, CDR2 SYGVQD (reference sequence). The CDR3 coding sequence is TGCGCCAGCAGTGAGTCTCTTGCAGAGACCCAGTACTTC. This encodes CASSESLAETQYF.

This clonotype has a count of ten or more. The rearrangement links TRBV20-1 to TRBJ1-2; tentatively, D is TRBD1 (6 bases). CDR3 length equals 13 residues. Germline values: CDR1 DFQATT, CDR2 SNEGSKA (reference sequence). V dropped 5 bases and J dropped 2 bases, with 12 bases sitting between them. This CDR3 reads CSASAQGNYGYTF. CDR3 nucleotides: TGCAGTGCTTCTGCCCAGGGGAACTATGGCTACACCTTC.

This clonotype was seen ten or more times. This sequence joins TRBV20-1 and TRBJ2-1, with D uncertain. Trimming removed 1 base at V and 8 bases at J, with 9 bases between. Germline V gives CDR1 DFQATT, CDR2 SNEGSKA (reference sequence). This CDR3 is 12 amino acids long. CDR3 nucleotides: TGCAGTGCTAGAGTTAGGTTCGATGAGCAGTTCTTC. Protein: CSARVRFDEQFF.

This clonotype has only a few counts. V gene TRBV6-2 or TRBV6-3 combines with J gene TRBJ2-1; TRBD2 matches at 9 bases. Germline-derived CDR1 and CDR2 are MNHEY and SVGEGT. The V gene end was trimmed by 1 base and the J gene end by 8 bases; junction bases not matched to a gene: 6. The CDR3 contains 15 residues. The CDR3 spells CASSYLAGARDEQFF. Here the CDR3 DNA reads TGTGCCAGCAGTTACTTAGCGGGAGCACGGGATGAGCAGTTCTTC.

This clonotype has ten or more counts. The chain is built from TRBV29-1 and TRBJ2-1, with 10 nucleotides matching TRBD2. The germline CDR1 and CDR2 sequences are SQVTM and ANQGSEA. Trimming took 7 bases from V and 6 from J; bases not matched to a gene: 9. The CDR3 extends over 14 amino acids. For the CDR3, the DNA is TGCAGCGCCCTCGGGGTAGCGGGGGGCAATGAGCAGTTCTTC. The encoded protein is CSALGVAGGNEQFF.

This clonotype is labeled medium-sized. For the CDR3, the DNA is TGTGCCAGCAGTTACATGGGGACTAGCGGCCAAGAGACCCAGTACTTC. Translated: CASSYMGTSGQETQYF. This chain connects TRBV6-6 to TRBJ2-5; 11 bases are a match to TRBD2. CDR3 length equals 16 residues. After removal of 2 bases from V and 1 base from J, the junction contained 3 bases not matched to a gene. Germline V CDR1 and CDR2: MNHNY, SVGAGI (reference sequence).

This clonotype was observed many times. This rearrangement joins TRBV7-6 to TRBJ2-2; perhaps TRBD1 as D (5 bases). Trimming cost V 5 bases and J 3 bases, with 10 bases left between them. The CDR3 loop spans 14 amino acids. Germline CDR1 and CDR2: SGHVS and FNYEAQ. Written as DNA, the CDR3 is TGTGCCAGCAGCGCGCAGGGTTACACCGGGGAGCTGTTTTTT. The encoded protein is CASSAQGYTGELFF.

This clonotype is labeled as medium-sized. The chain combines TRBV3-1 with TRBJ1-1; D call uncertain. This CDR3 is 16 amino acids long. Germline CDR1 is LGHDT and CDR2 is YNNKEL (reference sequence). The V and J ends lost 4 bases and 0 bases respectively, with 15 bases between them. The CDR3 sequence is CASSPGKSIMNTEAFF. CDR3 in DNA: TGTGCCAGCAGCCCCGGGAAGAGTATCATGAACACTGAAGCTTTCTTT.

This clonotype was seen ten or more times. V gene TRBV5-1 combines with J gene TRBJ2-7; D is uncertain. V dropped 0 bases and J dropped 0 bases, with 10 bases sitting between them. The CDR3 covers 15 residues. CDR1 is SGHRS and CDR2 is YFSETQ in the germline V gene. The CDR3 DNA follows: TGCGCCAGCAGCTTGGTATCAACAAGCTCCTACGAGCAGTACTTC. It codes for CASSLVSTSSYEQYF. The entire variable domain, with the rest obtained from reference TRBV5-1 and TRBJ2-7, is as follows: KAGVTQTPRYLIKTRGQQVTLSCSPISGHRSVSWYQQTPGQGLQFLFEYFSETQRNKGNFPGRFSGRQFSNSRSEMNVSTLELGDSALYLCASSLVSTSSYEQYFGPGTRLTVT.

This clonotype was detected many times. This chain connects TRBV27 to TRBJ1-3, with a possible D match to TRBD1 (6 bases). Germline V gene sequence: CDR1 MNHEY, CDR2 SMNVEV (reference sequence). V lost 5 bases and J lost 0, with 11 bases in between. This CDR3 has 15 residues. The CDR3 here is CASSIDRSSGNTIYF. The DNA for the CDR3 is TGTGCCAGCAGTATTGACAGGAGCTCTGGAAACACCATATATTTT.

This clonotype was observed many times. The CDR3 is CASSQSQGPYEQYF. The CDR3 coding sequence is TGTGCCAGCAGCCAGAGCCAGGGACCCTACGAGCAGTACTTC. The chain employs TRBV5-5 and TRBJ2-7; D could derive from TRBD1 or TRBD2 (5 bases each). The V gene lost 4 bases and the J gene lost 2 bases, with 13 bases spanning the gap. The CDR3 has 14 residues. Germline-derived CDR1 and CDR2 are SGHKS and YYEKEE (reference sequence).

The chain carries TRBV25-1 and TRBJ1-3, with 8 nucleotides matching TRBD1. The V segment lost 5 bases and the J segment 4 bases; nucleotides outside the gene matches: 1. The CDR3 is 13 residues long. Germline V gives CDR1 MGHDK, CDR2 SYGVNS. The CDR3 coding sequence is TGTGCCAGCAGTCGGACAGGGGGAAACACCATATATTTT. This codes for CASSRTGGNTIYF.

This clonotype showed up many times. The V gene is TRBV4-1, the J gene TRBJ1-3, with a weak D call TRBD1 (5 bases). Germline CDR1 reads MGHRA; CDR2 reads YSYEKL. This CDR3 comprises 16 residues. V lost 0 bases and J 1 base, leaving 10 bases between the germline ends. The CDR3 is CASSQDNRLSGNTIYF. CDR3 sequence (DNA): TGCGCCAGCAGCCAAGATAACAGGCTGTCTGGAAACACCATATATTTT.

The sample holds many counts of this clonotype. The rearrangement links TRBV9 to TRBJ2-1, with D tentatively TRBD1 or TRBD2 (5 bases each). The CDR3 extends over 14 amino acids. The germline V and J ends were trimmed by 4 bases and 5 bases, with 13 bases remaining between them. CDR1 and CDR2 (germline): SGDLS, YYNGEE. CDR3 amino acids: CASSPRDGHNEQFF. CDR3 nucleotide sequence: TGTGCCAGCAGCCCCCGGGACGGACACAATGAGCAGTTCTTC. The full variable domain, completed using reference TRBV9 and TRBJ2-1, is DSGVTQTPKHLITATGQRVTLRCSPRSGDLSVYWYQQSLDQGLQFLIQYYNGEERAKGNILERFSAQQFPDLHSELNLSSLELGDSALYFCASSPRDGHNEQFFGPGTRLTVL.

This clonotype was recorded many times. The chain carries TRBV7-2 and TRBJ2-3; TRBD2 matches 10 bases. The CDR3 extends over 16 amino acids. V shed 2 bases, J shed 1 base, and the junction held 3 bases outside the gene matches. Per the germline V gene, CDR1 is SGHTA and CDR2 is FQGNSA. CDR3 in amino acids: CASSLFGTSGTDTQYF. The CDR3 DNA reads as TGTGCCAGCAGCTTATTTGGGACTAGCGGCACAGATACGCAGTATTTT.

This clonotype came up many times. This rearrangement joins TRBV28 to TRBJ2-7; D is possibly TRBD1 or TRBD2 (5 bases each). The length of the CDR3 is 13 residues. Looked up from germline, CDR1 is MDHEN and CDR2 is SYDVKM. V lost 0 bases and J lost 2, with 5 bases in between. CDR3 protein: CASSLWGAYEQYF. The CDR3 nucleotides are TGTGCCAGCAGTTTATGGGGGGCCTACGAGCAGTACTTC.

This clonotype appeared many times. The rearrangement links TRBV5-1 to TRBJ2-7; D is unclear. This CDR3 comprises 11 residues. The V gene's germline CDR1 is SGHRS and CDR2 YFSETQ. Trimming took off 3 bases at V and 5 bases at J, with 6 bases between the two ends. CDR3 coding DNA: TGCGCCAGCAGCTACTCTAACGAGCAGTACTTC. Residues: CASSYSNEQYF.

This clonotype was counted many times. In DNA, the CDR3 is TGTGCCAGCAGTTGGGGGTTTAGCAATCAGCCCCAGCATTTT. This codes for CASSWGFSNQPQHF. The chain carries TRBV12-3 or TRBV12-4 and TRBJ1-5; a weak D match, TRBD1 (5 bases). V lost 4 bases and J lost 0, with 7 bases in between. The CDR3 has 14 amino acids.

This clonotype was recorded many times. V usage is TRBV4-1 and J usage is TRBJ2-7; 9 nucleotides agree with TRBD2. The CDR3 contains 18 residues. V shed 0 bases, J shed 5 bases, and the junction held 14 bases outside the gene matches. In germline, CDR1 is MGHRA, CDR2 YSYEKL. CDR3 nucleotides: TGCGCCAGCAGCCAAGATCGCGGGAGGGCCCAGGGGACTAACGAGCAGTACTTC. Encoded protein: CASSQDRGRAQGTNEQYF.

The V call is TRBV6-1, the J call TRBJ2-3, with TRBD2 matching 7 bases. Germline V gene data show CDR1 as MNHNS and CDR2 as SASEGT. Losses at the gene ends were 4 bases for V and 3 bases for J; bases not matched to a gene: 4. The CDR3 has 14 amino acids. CDR3 sequence (DNA): TGTGCCAGCAGTGGACTGGGGGGGACAGATACGCAGTATTTT. Translating gives CASSGLGGTDTQYF.

This clonotype occurred many times. The rearrangement links TRBV9 to TRBJ1-2; D possibly corresponds to TRBD1 (5 bases). The CDR3 contains 15 residues. V was clipped by 1 base and J by 5 bases, with 15 bases between them. Germline V lookup: CDR1 SGDLS, CDR2 YYNGEE. CDR3 sequence reads: CASSVTSDSRYGYTF. Here the CDR3 DNA reads TGTGCCAGCAGCGTAACCTCCGACAGTCGTTATGGCTACACCTTC.

This clonotype was counted many times. The chain links TRBV20-1 to TRBJ2-7; D is tentatively TRBD1 or TRBD2 (6 bases each). V was cut by 4 bases and J by 3 bases, with 16 bases left in between. This CDR3 contains 14 residues. The V gene's germline CDR1 is DFQATT and CDR2 SNEGSKA (reference sequence). DNA for the CDR3: TGCAGTGCTATCCGGGGGCCTCAGTACTACGAGCAGTACTTC. It encodes CSAIRGPQYYEQYF.